This entry lists 18 T cell receptor beta chains sequenced from one sample in a study of Ad26.COV2.S vaccination and SARS-CoV-2 variants (dated by TCRdb to the early 2020s). Reading the label with the study, this specimen's treatment or condition is: roughly 20 received Ad26.COV2.S at low or high dose, single or two shots; about five received placebo; per-sample allocation not given. For vaccine and placebo recipients, the sequenced repertoires came from samples collected on day 63 after the first injection. Libraries were built with the immunoSEQ multiplex PCR assay. In TCRdb, the immuneACCESS table is reduced to in-frame sequences with V and J assigned. These tables do not hold every clone; where another copy was compared, an unresolved V gene accounts for under half, and the others remain unexplained. In this sample the table shows hundreds of thousands of clones, 89% of which occur a single time. The ten largest clonotypes hold over 1.3% of the sample.

The source material was peripheral blood, sampled in a trial of Ad26.COV2.S vaccine versus placebo. The receptors were gathered from a person between 18 and 65 years old who received the Ad26.COV2.S COVID-19 vaccine or a placebo.

The V and J genes are TRBV18 and TRBJ2-4; D is undetermined. The CDR3 has 13 residues. Germline CDR1 KGHSH, CDR2 LQKENI. Trimming cost V 2 bases and J 6 bases, with 8 bases left between them. This CDR3 reads CASSPESLNIQYF. CDR3 coding DNA: TGTGCCAGCTCACCAGAGTCTTTAAACATTCAGTACTTC.

The rearrangement joins TRBV30 to TRBJ1-3; no definite D call. Trimming removed 0 bases at V and 0 bases at J, with 9 bases between. This CDR3 contains 15 residues. CDR1 and CDR2 from the germline V gene are GTSNPN and SVGIG (reference sequence). The DNA for the CDR3 is TGTGCCTGGAGTGTAAGGCAGAGCTCTGGAAACACCATATATTTT. Translation: CAWSVRQSSGNTIYF.

This chain links TRBV11-3 with TRBJ2-3; 9 nucleotides line up with TRBD2. Germline CDR1 and CDR2: SGHNT and YENEEA. The J segment lost 15 bases and the V segment lost 0 bases, leaving 7 bases of the junction unmatched. The length of the CDR3 is 13 residues. CDR3 DNA sequence: TGTGCCAGCAGCTTAGATCAAGCGGGAGGTATATATTTT. Its translation: CASSLDQAGGIYF.

This clone was counted between two and nine times. V gene TRBV6-2 or TRBV6-3 combines with J gene TRBJ2-7; a possible D gene is TRBD1 (5 bases). The CDR3 contains 16 residues. V dropped 6 bases and J dropped 6 bases, with 24 bases sitting between them. The germline V gene has CDR1 MNHEY and CDR2 SVGEGT. The CDR3 loop is CASSQIRTWLAVEQYF. DNA of the CDR3: TGTGCCAGCAGCCAAATCCGGACATGGCTGGCGGTCGAGCAGTACTTC.

The genes are TRBV7-6 and TRBJ1-6, with a tentative D call TRBD1 (6 bases). Germline CDR1 reads SGHVS; CDR2 reads FNYEAQ. CDR3 length equals 15 residues. Trimming removed 5 bases at V and 7 bases at J, with 15 bases between. DNA for the CDR3: TGTGCCAGCAGCCTCCTAGGGGGACTCAATTCACCCCTCCACTTT. It translates to CASSLLGGLNSPLHF.

This chain links TRBV19 with TRBJ2-3; 7 bases are a match to TRBD2. This CDR3 has 15 amino acids. Germline CDR1 is LNHDA and CDR2 is SQIVND (reference sequence). The V and J ends lost 3 bases and 4 bases, in that order; junction bases with no gene match: 7. The CDR3 bases are TGTGCCAGTAGTATGAACAGCGGGGCGGCAGATACGCAGTATTTT. It encodes CASSMNSGAADTQYF.

The chain recombines TRBV5-8 with TRBJ2-1, with a weak D call TRBD2 (5 bases). The CDR3 length is 16 residues. Trimming stripped 2 bases from V and 5 bases from J, with 17 bases between. CDR1 SGHTS and CDR2 YDEGEE come from the germline V gene. CDR3 region: CASSLYGRAQHNEQFF. The DNA for the CDR3 is TGTGCCAGCAGCTTATATGGGAGAGCCCAGCACAATGAGCAGTTCTTC.

The chain is built from TRBV10-3 and TRBJ2-7; maybe TRBD1 (5 bases). The CDR3 runs to 13 residues. V dropped 6 bases and J dropped 0 bases, with 9 bases sitting between them. Germline CDR1 reads ENHRY; CDR2 reads SYGVKD. The CDR3 is CAIRDKTSYEQYF. CDR3 nucleotides: TGTGCCATCAGGGACAAAACCTCCTACGAGCAGTACTTC.

This chain links TRBV5-1 with TRBJ1-3; D gene ambiguous. The CDR3 has 16 amino acids. Germline V gene lookup returns CDR1 SGHRS and CDR2 YFSETQ. V gave up 5 bases and J gave up 4 bases, with 19 bases separating them. The CDR3 reads CASSPARPSGGNTIYF. The CDR3 region has the DNA TGCGCCAGCAGTCCCGCCCGCCCATCGGGAGGAAACACCATATATTTT.

The chain carries TRBV19 and TRBJ1-5, with D unresolved. The germline V gene has CDR1 LNHDA and CDR2 SQIVND (reference sequence). Trimming took off 3 bases at V and 7 bases at J, with 13 bases between the two ends. The CDR3 contains 14 residues. The CDR3 region has the DNA TGTGCCAGTAGTATTCCCAGAACCGGGCAGCCCCAGCATTTT. Protein product: CASSIPRTGQPQHF.

The chain combines TRBV2 with TRBJ2-6, with no clear D. V lost 0 bases, J lost 0 bases, and 9 bases lay in between. Germline V lookup: CDR1 SNHLY, CDR2 FYNNEI. The CDR3 covers 17 residues. The CDR3 DNA follows: TGTGCCAGCAGTGAAGCACTAATGATCTCTGGGGCCAACGTCCTGACTTTC. Amino acids: CASSEALMISGANVLTF.

This clone was recorded once. The chain joins TRBV10-3 to TRBJ1-1; the D gene is possibly TRBD1 (5 bases). The V gene's germline CDR1 is ENHRY and CDR2 SYGVKD. The CDR3 covers 15 residues. The ends were cut back, 0 bases at V and 6 bases at J, with 14 bases in the middle. For the CDR3, the DNA is TGTGCCATCAGTGAGTCACAGGAGCGGTACCCTGAAGCTTTCTTT. Amino acids: CAISESQERYPEAFF.

This clone appeared a single time. The V and J genes are TRBV2 and TRBJ1-5; a possible D gene is TRBD1 (5 bases). Per germline, CDR1 SNHLY and CDR2 FYNNEI. This CDR3 has 15 amino acids. Trimming removed 6 bases from V and 4 bases from J, with 16 bases in between. DNA of the CDR3: TGTGCCAGCAGGAGGGGAGGGACGGATAATCAGCCCCAGCATTTT. Its protein is CASRRGGTDNQPQHF.

The genes are TRBV30 and TRBJ2-2, with TRBD1 identical over 9 bases. Germline CDR1 is GTSNPN and CDR2 is SVGIG (reference sequence). V shed 3 bases, J shed 7 bases, and the junction held 15 bases outside the gene matches. CDR3 size: 17 residues. In DNA form, the CDR3 reads TGTGCCTGGAGCCGGCCTCCGGACAGGGGAGGAGACGGGGAGCTGTTTTTT. This translates into CAWSRPPDRGGDGELFF.

Only one count was recorded for this clone. The chain couples TRBV27 to TRBJ2-1; 12 positions agree with TRBD2. The junction had 15 bases not matched to a gene; V was cut back by 5 bases and J by 7 bases. Germline assignment: CDR1 MNHEY and CDR2 SMNVEV (reference sequence). The CDR3 covers 18 residues. The CDR3 loop reads CASSRTVLAGGPSNEQFF. CDR3 in DNA: TGTGCCAGCAGTCGGACAGTCCTAGCGGGGGGGCCCTCGAATGAGCAGTTCTTC.

The genes are TRBV2 and TRBJ2-1, with TRBD2 matching 9 bases. The ends lost 6 bases at V and 6 bases at J; junction bases unmatched: 12. CDR1 SNHLY and CDR2 FYNNEI come from the germline V gene. The CDR3 has 16 residues. The CDR3 reads CASRATLAGRSNEQFF. The DNA of the CDR3 is TGTGCCAGCAGGGCAACCCTAGCGGGAAGGAGCAATGAGCAGTTCTTC.

The chain employs TRBV5-5 and TRBJ1-2; 8 bases are shared with TRBD1. The CDR3 length is 16 residues. Germline CDR1 is SGHKS and CDR2 is YYEKEE (reference sequence). Trimming removed 4 bases from V and 2 bases from J; junction bases left unmatched: 10. This CDR3 is CASSPRDRGLNYGYTF. Here the CDR3 DNA reads TGTGCCAGCAGCCCTCGTGACAGGGGCCTAAACTATGGCTACACCTTC.

CDR3 protein: CASSLTATQYF. In nucleotides, the CDR3 is TGTGCCAGCAGCTTAACGGCTACCCAGTACTTC. The chain carries TRBV7-2 and TRBJ2-5; no clear D gene. Trimming took 2 bases from V and 8 from J, leaving 6 bases between them. Germline CDR1 SGHTA, CDR2 FQGNSA. The CDR3 runs 11 residues.